One and the same sample provided the 31 T cell receptor beta chains below, sequenced in a study of blood T cell repertoires in COVID-19 (dated by TCRdb to the early 2020s). Libraries were prepared through the immunoSEQ multiplex PCR assay. In its TCRdb copy, this immuneACCESS table keeps in-frame sequences only and misses some clones. Where compared with another copy, unresolved V genes explain less than half of these, and the others have no known cause. Here the sample has 200,000 or so clones; about 79% occur a single time. The ten top clones hold about 13% of the sample. The sample comprised peripheral blood. These receptors came from a human donor in a cohort sampled during active COVID-19.

J is TRBJ2-1 and V is TRBV7-9; tentative D call: TRBD2 (6 bases). Germline V lookup: CDR1 SEHNR, CDR2 FQNEAQ (reference sequence). The V gene lost 3 bases and the J gene lost 5 bases, with 11 bases spanning the gap. CDR3 length equals 14 residues. This chain's CDR3 is CASSFGTRHNEQFF. CDR3 coding DNA: TGTGCCAGCAGCTTTGGGACTCGGCACAATGAGCAGTTCTTC.

This sequence joins TRBV18 and TRBJ1-1; 7 nucleotides match TRBD1. The CDR3 totals 14 residues. The V gene end was trimmed by 2 bases and the J gene end by 4 bases; junction bases not matched to a gene: 4. The germline gives CDR1 KGHSH, CDR2 LQKENI. The CDR3 coding sequence is TGTGCCAGCTCACCAGACAGGGCCAGCACTGAAGCTTTCTTT. Translation gives CASSPDRASTEAFF. Using reference TRBV18 and TRBJ1-1 for the parts outside the CDR3, the full variable domain is NAGVMQNPRHLVRRRGQEARLRCSPMKGHSHVYWYRQLPEEGLKFMVYLQKENIIDESGMPKERFSAEFPKEGPSILRIQQVVRGDSAAYFCASSPDRASTEAFFGQGTRLTVV.

V usage is TRBV4-1 and J usage is TRBJ2-5; TRBD2 aligns across 7 bases. V lost 3 bases, J lost 6 bases, and 19 bases stayed unmatched. CDR1 MGHRA and CDR2 YSYEKL come from the germline V gene. The CDR3 extends over 18 amino acids. CDR3 sequence: CASSHSSVVGGPSKTQYF. As DNA, the CDR3 is TGCGCCAGCAGCCACTCCAGCGTTGTGGGAGGGCCCTCGAAGACCCAGTACTTC.

The gene calls are TRBV5-5 and TRBJ2-1, with TRBD2 matching over 7 bases. Germline lookup yields CDR1 SGHKS and CDR2 YYEKEE (reference sequence). The CDR3 sequence is 14 residues long. The J segment lost 7 bases and the V segment lost 2 bases, leaving 6 bases of the junction unmatched. The CDR3 DNA is TGTGCCAGCAGCTTCTTCTTGGGGGGGAATGAGCAGTTCTTC. Translating it yields CASSFFLGGNEQFF.

This clone was observed a few times. V is TRBV14 and J is TRBJ2-1, with 12 positions matching TRBD2. This CDR3 is 15 amino acids long. V shed 8 bases, J shed 3 bases, and the junction held 5 bases outside the gene matches. From germline, CDR1 is SGHDN and CDR2 FVKESK. CDR3 coding DNA: TGTGCCAGCGGGCTAGCGGGAGGGGGCTACAATGAGCAGTTCTTC. It yields the protein CASGLAGGGYNEQFF.

The V gene is TRBV20-1, the J gene TRBJ1-5, with D tentatively TRBD1 (5 bases). The CDR3 extends over 13 amino acids. V lost 3 bases and J 6 bases, leaving 12 bases between the germline ends. CDR1 DFQATT and CDR2 SNEGSKA come from the germline V gene (reference sequence). As DNA, the CDR3 is TGCAGTGCTAGTATGGGGCTCGGTCAGCCCCAGCATTTT. As protein: CSASMGLGQPQHF.

The gene calls are TRBV11-2 and TRBJ2-7, with TRBD1 identical over 9 bases. There are 16 residues in the CDR3. Germline trimming cut 1 base from V and 5 bases from J; bases unmatched to any gene: 9. Germline CDR1 SGHAT, CDR2 FQNNGV. CDR3 protein: CASSLGPGQGQNEQYF. The CDR3 nucleotides read TGTGCCAGCAGCTTAGGGCCGGGACAGGGTCAGAACGAGCAGTACTTC.

The count of this clone is one. This CDR3 is CASRRQQETQYF. The DNA of the CDR3 is TGTGCCAGCAGAAGACAGCAAGAGACCCAGTACTTC. The chain links TRBV7-9 to TRBJ2-5; D is possibly TRBD1 (5 bases). The germline V gene has CDR1 SEHNR and CDR2 FQNEAQ (reference sequence). With 6 bases removed from V and 2 bases from J, the gap between germline ends came to 7 bases. The CDR3 runs to 12 residues.

The V and J genes are TRBV5-1 and TRBJ2-7, with 11 bases that match TRBD2. With V trimmed by 3 bases and J by 0 bases, 2 bases remained unmatched. The CDR3 consists of 15 residues. Germline values: CDR1 SGHRS, CDR2 YFSETQ. DNA of the CDR3: TGCGCCAGCAGCTCCGGGACTAGCGGCTCCTACGAGCAGTACTTC. This sequence encodes CASSSGTSGSYEQYF.

The chain joins TRBV11-2 to TRBJ2-7; 11 nucleotides agree with TRBD2. The V and J ends lost 0 bases and 3 bases, in that order; junction bases with no gene match: 7. There are 17 residues in the CDR3. CDR1 is SGHAT and CDR2 is FQNNGV in the germline V gene. The CDR3 region is CASSLDSWLAGGYEQYF. The CDR3 DNA follows: TGTGCCAGCAGCTTAGACTCCTGGCTAGCGGGGGGCTACGAGCAGTACTTC.

This clone was observed once. The chain combines TRBV11-2 with TRBJ2-7; D gene unclear. In germline, CDR1 is SGHAT, CDR2 FQNNGV. The CDR3 extends over 12 amino acids. Trimming left V 4 bases short and J 5 bases short, with 9 bases between. The CDR3 loop is CASSSQRNEQYF. The CDR3, as DNA: TGTGCCAGCAGCTCCCAGCGTAACGAGCAGTACTTC.

The genes are TRBV6-5 and TRBJ1-5; possibly TRBD1 for D (6 bases). The CDR3 loop spans 14 amino acids. Between the trimmed V and J ends, which lost 6 bases and 3 bases, there was a span of 12 bases. Germline-derived CDR1 and CDR2 are MNHEY and SVGAGI. CDR3 amino acids: CASRRTAHNQPQHF. CDR3 bases: TGTGCCAGCAGGCGGACAGCCCACAATCAGCCCCAGCATTTT.

The V call is TRBV27, the J call TRBJ2-1; the match to TRBD2 covers 10 bases. V shed 6 bases, J shed 6 bases, and the junction held 20 bases outside the gene matches. This CDR3 is built from 19 residues. Per the germline V gene, CDR1 is MNHEY and CDR2 is SMNVEV (reference sequence). The CDR3 loop reads CASSLGASGSLFGFNEQFF. The CDR3 DNA is TGTGCCAGCAGCCTAGGGGCTAGCGGGAGTCTTTTCGGTTTCAATGAGCAGTTCTTC.

The J gene is TRBJ2-1, the V gene TRBV6-6; TRBD2 agrees at 8 bases. Germline trimming cut 7 bases from V and 4 bases from J; bases unmatched to any gene: 9. The CDR3 has 15 residues. Germline CDR1 reads MNHNY; CDR2 reads SVGAGI (reference sequence). In DNA, the CDR3 is TGTGCCAGCATTCGATCCAGCGGGAGTTACAATGAGCAGTTCTTC. Translated: CASIRSSGSYNEQFF.

This clone was observed a single time. The rearrangement uses TRBV28 and TRBJ1-5; D gene uncertain. This CDR3 has 12 residues. The V end lost 6 bases, the J end lost 9 bases, and 12 bases lay between the germline ends. Per the germline V gene, CDR1 is MDHEN and CDR2 is SYDVKM. Here the CDR3 DNA reads TGTGCCAGCAGGAGCCTTCGGGGGCCCCAGCATTTT. Translated, it gives CASRSLRGPQHF.

V and J are TRBV21-1 and TRBJ2-1; the table's TRBD2 call for D was not verified on the DNA. TRBV21-1 is a pseudogene locus. The CDR3 sequence is 16 residues long. CDR3 residues: CASSIERENSYNEQFF. The CDR3 DNA reads as TGTGCCAGCAGCATAGAGCGGGAAAACTCCTACAATGAGCAGTTCTTC.

CDR3: CASSEPDSGEQYF. CDR3 DNA: TGCGCCAGCAGTGAGCCGGACTCTGGGGAGCAGTACTTC. The chain joins TRBV10-2 to TRBJ2-7; maybe TRBD2 (5 bases). The CDR3 has 13 residues. Germline lookup yields CDR1 WSHSY and CDR2 SAAADI. Trimming pared 2 bases from V and 7 bases from J, leaving 12 bases between.

The rearrangement uses TRBV28 and TRBJ1-2; 8 nucleotides line up with TRBD1. Germline assignment: CDR1 MDHEN and CDR2 SYDVKM. J lost 4 bases, V lost 1 base, and 5 bases had no gene match. This CDR3 has 15 residues. CDR3 in amino acids: CASSLSPDRVYGYTF. In DNA, the CDR3 is TGTGCCAGCAGTTTATCCCCGGACAGGGTCTATGGCTACACCTTC.

The V call is TRBV19, the J call TRBJ2-2; D may be TRBD2 (5 bases). Between the trimmed V and J ends, which lost 7 bases and 8 bases, there was a span of 23 bases. There are 16 residues in the CDR3. Germline loops: CDR1 LNHDA, CDR2 SQIVND (reference sequence). The CDR3 DNA reads as TGTGCCAGTACCTTTGGCGTCACCGGTGGACTGGGGGAGCTGTTTTTT. Protein sequence: CASTFGVTGGLGELFF. The variable domain in full, with the rest retrieved from reference TRBV19 and TRBJ2-2, is DGGITQSPKYLFRKEGQNVTLSCEQNLNHDAMYWYRQDPGQGLRLIYYSQIVNDFQKGDIAEGYSVSREKKESFPLTVTSAQKNPTAFYLCASTFGVTGGLGELFFGEGSRLTVL.

The sample holds one count of this clone. V is TRBV7-6 and J is TRBJ1-1; the match to TRBD1 covers 7 bases. The CDR3 has 16 amino acids. Trimming at V came to 1 base and at J to 6 bases, leaving 11 bases not matched to a gene. Germline loops: CDR1 SGHVS, CDR2 FNYEAQ. CDR3 nucleotides: TGTGCCAGCAGCTTAGTTGTCGGCAGGGGGGCGGCTGAAGCTTTCTTT. It translates to CASSLVVGRGAAEAFF.

This rearrangement joins TRBV19 to TRBJ1-5; TRBD1 might be the D (6 bases). This CDR3 is 15 amino acids long. Trimming pared 10 bases from V and 0 bases from J, leaving 16 bases between. Germline assignment: CDR1 LNHDA and CDR2 SQIVND (reference sequence). CDR3 in amino acids: CATTMGHYSNQPQHF. CDR3 bases: TGTGCCACCACTATGGGACATTATAGCAATCAGCCCCAGCATTTT.

The rearrangement uses TRBV29-1 and TRBJ1-1; possible D gene TRBD1, 6 bases. Trimming shortened V by 6 bases and J by 1 base, and 12 bases separated the two germline ends. The CDR3 has 13 amino acids. CDR1 and CDR2 (germline): SQVTM, ANQGSEA. The CDR3 DNA reads as TGCAGCGTCCTGGACAGACCGAACACTGAAGCTTTCTTT. Protein product: CSVLDRPNTEAFF.

The chain links TRBV27 to TRBJ2-3, with 11 bases that match TRBD2. The length of the CDR3 is 17 residues. V gave up 0 bases and J gave up 3 bases; unmatched junction bases: 5. The germline V gene encodes CDR1 MNHEY and CDR2 SMNVEV (reference sequence). As DNA, the CDR3 is TGTGCCAGCAGTTTATCCTCGACTAGCGGGGAGACAGATACGCAGTATTTT. It encodes CASSLSSTSGETDTQYF.

The chain recombines TRBV12-5 with TRBJ2-7; D is possibly TRBD1 (5 bases). This CDR3 is 16 amino acids long. Trimming pared 5 bases from V and 2 bases from J, leaving 19 bases between. Germline CDR1 and CDR2: LGHNT and FRNRAP. CDR3 protein: CASGPLGPQSPYEQYF. DNA of the CDR3: TGTGCTAGTGGTCCCCTGGGGCCCCAGTCCCCCTACGAGCAGTACTTC.

The rearrangement links TRBV28 to TRBJ2-5; possible D gene TRBD2, 5 bases. The CDR3 runs 14 residues. Trimming pared 3 bases from V and 5 bases from J, leaving 13 bases between. The germline CDR1 and CDR2 sequences are MDHEN and SYDVKM. Written as DNA, the CDR3 is TGTGCCAGCAGTTTCTTCGGAGGCAGGGAGACCCAGTACTTC. This translates into CASSFFGGRETQYF.

This clone was counted only a few times. The chain has TRBV18 and TRBJ1-3; D might be TRBD1 (6 bases). This CDR3 spans 15 amino acids. The V gene's germline CDR1 is KGHSH and CDR2 LQKENI. V was clipped by 3 bases and J by 4 bases, with 13 bases between them. In nucleotides, the CDR3 is TGTGCCAGCTCACCGGTCCCCGGACAGGGAAACACCATATATTTT. It specifies CASSPVPGQGNTIYF.

The CDR3 DNA is TGTGCCAGCAGCCGACTAGCGGGCCCCTACAATGAGCAGTTCTTC. As protein: CASSRLAGPYNEQFF. This chain uses TRBV11-2 with TRBJ2-1, with 10 nucleotides matching TRBD2. CDR3 length: 15 amino acids. Trimming cost V 5 bases and J 2 bases; bases outside gene matches: 3. Germline CDR1 SGHAT, CDR2 FQNNGV. The whole variable domain, remainder taken from reference TRBV11-2 and TRBJ2-1, is EAGVAQSPRYKIIEKRQSVAFWCNPISGHATLYWYQQILGQGPKLLIQFQNNGVVDDSQLPKDRFSAERLKGVDSTLKIQPAKLEDSAVYLCASSRLAGPYNEQFFGPGTRLTVL.

This clone turned up a few times. This sequence joins TRBV24-1 and TRBJ1-5, with D possibly being TRBD1 (5 bases). Trimming removed 4 bases at V and 7 bases at J, with 13 bases between. The germline CDR1 and CDR2 sequences are KGHDR and SFDVKD. The CDR3 is made up of 14 amino acids. CDR3: CATSDPQGRQPQHF. The CDR3 region has the DNA TGTGCCACCAGTGACCCCCAGGGCCGCCAGCCCCAGCATTTT.

The chain joins TRBV21-1 to TRBJ2-2; the D call in the table, TRBD2, was not verified against the DNA. TRBV21-1 corresponds to a pseudogene. The CDR3 contains 17 residues. DNA of the CDR3: TGTGCCAGCAGCAATCGAGCGGGAGGGCCCCCCACCGGGGAGCTGTTTTTT. Its translation: CASSNRAGGPPTGELFF.

The rearrangement joins TRBV10-2 to TRBJ2-1; 8 nucleotides match TRBD2. Losses at the gene ends were 2 bases for V and 9 bases for J; bases not matched to a gene: 3. Germline values: CDR1 WSHSY, CDR2 SAAADI. The CDR3 covers 13 residues. The CDR3 here is CASSEREGAEQFF. The CDR3 nucleotides are TGCGCCAGCAGTGAGCGGGAGGGAGCTGAGCAGTTCTTC.

This clone was counted a single time. The chain joins TRBV11-3 to TRBJ1-1; no clear D. Germline assignment: CDR1 SGHNT and CDR2 YENEEA. Trimming took 5 bases from V and 0 from J, leaving 7 bases between them. The CDR3 totals 13 residues. CDR3: CASSRHMNTEAFF. For the CDR3, the DNA is TGTGCCAGCAGCCGACACATGAACACTGAAGCTTTCTTT.